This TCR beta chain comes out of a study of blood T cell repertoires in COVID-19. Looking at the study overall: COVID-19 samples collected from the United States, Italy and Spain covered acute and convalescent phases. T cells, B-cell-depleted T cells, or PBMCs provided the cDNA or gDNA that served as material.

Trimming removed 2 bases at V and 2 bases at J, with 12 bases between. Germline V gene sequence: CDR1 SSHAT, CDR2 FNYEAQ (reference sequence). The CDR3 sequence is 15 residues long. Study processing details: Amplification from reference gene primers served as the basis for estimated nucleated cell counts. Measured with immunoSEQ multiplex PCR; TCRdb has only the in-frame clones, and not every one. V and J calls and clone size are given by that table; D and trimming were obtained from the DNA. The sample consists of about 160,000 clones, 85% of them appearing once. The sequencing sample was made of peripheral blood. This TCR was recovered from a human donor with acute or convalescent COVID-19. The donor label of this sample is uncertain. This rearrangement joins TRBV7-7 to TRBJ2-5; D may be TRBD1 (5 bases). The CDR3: CASSLTSREQETQYF. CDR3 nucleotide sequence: TGTGCCAGCAGCTTAACGAGCAGGGAACAAGAGACCCAGTACTTC.